One TCR beta chain is described in this entry. What it binds is unknown. The data belong to a study of CD8 T cells in ankylosing spondylitis. TCRdb ran MiXCR on the 5' RACE reads and lists one entry per CDR3 protein. This repertoire shows 250,000 to 350,000 distinct CDR3 sequences, under 25% found once; its top ten account for 3.5%. From germline, CDR1 is LNHNV and CDR2 YYDKDF (reference sequence). This CDR3 has 14 amino acids. Between the trimmed V and J ends, which lost 3 bases and 7 bases, there was a span of 15 bases. Findings and caveats of the study: For ankylosing spondylitis blood, a TCR beta motif of roughly 8 highly homologous variants appeared characteristic.

The sample taken for sequencing was blood, either unsorted or a sorted T cell fraction (not recorded which). The chain combines TRBV15 with TRBJ2-5, with D perhaps TRBD2 (6 bases). The TCR was taken from a female donor with ankylosing spondylitis or in good health (not recorded which). The CDR3 DNA reads TGTGCCACCAGCAGTGGGGACTCGGTCCGGACCCAGTACTTC. This gives the protein CATSSGDSVRTQYF. Variable domain in full (rest from reference TRBV15 and TRBJ2-5): DAMVIQNPRYQVTQFGKPVTLSCSQTLNHNVMYWYQQKSSQAPKLLFHYYDKDFNNEADTPDNFQSRRPNTSFCFLDIRSPGLGDTAMYLCATSSGDSVRTQYFGPGTRLLVL.